This TCR beta chain was retrieved from a study of control samples from healthy donors and cancer patients. The germline V and J ends were trimmed by 0 bases and 6 bases, with 14 bases remaining between them. CDR3 length equals 14 residues. CDR1 is SQVTM and CDR2 is ANQGSEA in the germline V gene. Libraries were prepared by immunoSEQ multiplex PCR; TCRdb keeps only in-frame clonotypes and omits some of them. The sample lists roughly 120,000 clones; roughly 88% were seen once. This receptor was taken from a man between 50 and 59 years old in good health. This chain connects TRBV29-1 to TRBJ1-2, with D possibly being TRBD1 (5 bases). The sequenced material came from blood. For the CDR3, the DNA is TGCAGCGTTGAAGATCTCCGGGGCGTCGATGGCTACACCTTC. Its protein product is CSVEDLRGVDGYTF.